The present entry profiles one TCR beta chain with its context. The sample belongs to a study of blood T cell repertoires in COVID-19. Study information: The United States, Italy and Spain provided the acute and convalescent COVID-19 samples. PBMCs, B-cell-depleted T cells, or T cells were the source of the cDNA or gDNA that made up the material.

Seattle participants joined during active infection and were tracked over time. The ends lost 6 bases at V and 5 bases at J; junction bases unmatched: 5. The CDR3 has 15 amino acids. CDR1 and CDR2 from the germline V gene are MNHEY and SVGAGI. Under the authors' procedure: Amplified reference gene primers provided the basis for estimating nucleated cell counts. Data came from immunoSEQ multiplex PCR; TCRdb stores just in-frame clones and leaves some out. V and J calls and clone size are given by that table; D and trimming were obtained from the DNA. The table records about 30,000 clones, over 70% of them present only once.

The gene calls are TRBV6-5 and TRBJ2-2; TRBD2 matches at 11 bases. This TCR was sampled from a man aged 70 or older with COVID-19, enrolled during active disease. Material for sequencing was peripheral blood. The DNA for the CDR3 is TGTGCCAGCAGCCAGCGACTAGCGGGAACCGGGGAGCTGTTTTTT. Residues: CASSQRLAGTGELFF.